The clone carrying this T cell receptor beta chain was seen only once. The J segment lost 8 bases and the V segment lost 2 bases, leaving 3 bases of the junction unmatched. The germline V gene has CDR1 SGHTA and CDR2 FQGTGA. The CDR3 is 13 amino acids. TCRdb keeps only in-frame clones here, not all; method: immunoSEQ multiplex PCR. The sample lists about 210,000 clones, about 92% occurring once. This sample is part of a study of T cell responses to AZD1222 COVID-19 vaccine. Sequencing was performed on peripheral blood, taken on day 0 of AZD1222 vaccination. V usage is TRBV7-3 and J usage is TRBJ1-1; 9 bases line up with TRBD1. This TCR came from an adult in good health. CDR3 amino acids: CASSLLGQGEAFF. The CDR3 DNA is TGTGCCAGCAGCTTATTGGGACAGGGCGAAGCTTTCTTT.